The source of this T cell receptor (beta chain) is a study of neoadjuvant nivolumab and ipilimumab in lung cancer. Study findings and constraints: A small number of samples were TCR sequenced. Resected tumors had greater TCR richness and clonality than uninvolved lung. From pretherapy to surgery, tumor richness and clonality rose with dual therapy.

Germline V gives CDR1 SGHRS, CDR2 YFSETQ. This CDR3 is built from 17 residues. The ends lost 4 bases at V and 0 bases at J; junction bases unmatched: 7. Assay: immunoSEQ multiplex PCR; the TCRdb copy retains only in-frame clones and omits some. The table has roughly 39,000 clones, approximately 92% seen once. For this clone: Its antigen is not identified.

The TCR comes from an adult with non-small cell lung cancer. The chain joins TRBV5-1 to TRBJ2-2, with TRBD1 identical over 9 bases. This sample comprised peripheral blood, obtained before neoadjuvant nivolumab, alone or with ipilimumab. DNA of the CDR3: TGCGCCAGCAGCCTCCTCACAGGGGGCTCGAACACCGGGGAGCTGTTTTTT. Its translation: CASSLLTGGSNTGELFF. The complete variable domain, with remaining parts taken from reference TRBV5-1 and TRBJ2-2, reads KAGVTQTPRYLIKTRGQQVTLSCSPISGHRSVSWYQQTPGQGLQFLFEYFSETQRNKGNFPGRFSGRQFSNSRSEMNVSTLELGDSALYLCASSLLTGGSNTGELFFGEGSRLTVL.